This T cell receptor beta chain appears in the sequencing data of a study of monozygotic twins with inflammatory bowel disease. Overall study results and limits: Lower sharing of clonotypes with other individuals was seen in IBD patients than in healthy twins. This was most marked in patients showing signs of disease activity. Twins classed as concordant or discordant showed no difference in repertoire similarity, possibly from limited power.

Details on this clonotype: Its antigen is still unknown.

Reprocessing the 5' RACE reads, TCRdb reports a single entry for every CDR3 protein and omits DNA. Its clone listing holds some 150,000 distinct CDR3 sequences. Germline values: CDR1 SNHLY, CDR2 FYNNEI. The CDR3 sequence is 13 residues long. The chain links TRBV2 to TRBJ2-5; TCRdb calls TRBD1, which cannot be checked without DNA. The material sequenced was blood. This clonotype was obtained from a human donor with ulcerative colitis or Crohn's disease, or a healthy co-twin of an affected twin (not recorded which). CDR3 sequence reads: CASLGDRAETQYF. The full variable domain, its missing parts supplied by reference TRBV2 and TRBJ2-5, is EPEVTQTPSHQVTQMGQEVILRCVPISNHLYFYWYRQILGQKVEFLVSFYNNEISEKSEIFDDQFSVERPDGSNFTLKIRSTKLEDSAMYFCASLGDRAETQYFGPGTRLLVL.